What follows is one T cell receptor beta chain and its context. The data belong to a study of T cell repertoires in cytomegalovirus infection. TCRdb reprocessed the reads with MiXCR, giving one entry per CDR3 protein. This sample yields about 530,000 distinct CDR3 sequences, of which approximately 25% are seen a single time; approximately 13% belongs to the top ten. The CDR3 runs 14 residues. Germline loops: CDR1 LNHNV, CDR2 YYDKDF (reference sequence). The V end was cut by 2 bases, the J end by 1 base, with 8 bases between. This clonotype was obtained from a human donor in good health (CMV status not recorded). Some clones in this sample may be carry-over from other donors' samples. The rearrangement joins TRBV15 to TRBJ1-1; D remains ambiguous. Sequenced sample: PBMCs. CDR3 loop: CATSRPTENTEAFF. The CDR3 DNA reads TGTGCCACCAGCAGACCCACAGAGAACACTGAAGCTTTCTTT. The full variable domain, in which reference TRBV15 and TRBJ1-1 provide the parts outside the CDR3, is DAMVIQNPRYQVTQFGKPVTLSCSQTLNHNVMYWYQQKSSQAPKLLFHYYDKDFNNEADTPDNFQSRRPNTSFCFLDIRSPGLGDTAMYLCATSRPTENTEAFFGQGTRLTVV.